This T cell receptor (beta chain) is from a study of cytomegalovirus exposure and HLA in healthy donors. Both 60 Vbeta primers and 13 Jbeta primers went into the PCR. TCRdb's copy holds only in-frame clones and misses some; the assay was immunoSEQ multiplex PCR. Among under 200,000 clones listed, approximately 83% were seen once. J lost 1 base, V lost 6 bases, and 4 bases had no gene match. CDR1 and CDR2 (germline): MNHEY, SVGAGI. The CDR3 covers 15 residues. The sequenced sample was PBMCs. J is TRBJ2-2 and V is TRBV6-5; 8 bases agree with TRBD2. This clonotype was obtained from a young man in good health and CMV-seropositive. The DNA for the CDR3 is TGTGCCAGCAGGAGGAGCGGGGGGAACACCGGGGAGCTGTTTTTT. The encoded protein is CASRRSGGNTGELFF.